This TCR beta chain was retrieved from a study of T cell responses to AZD1222 COVID-19 vaccine. The overall study: Second-dose groups at about 4 or about 12 weeks were pooled.

The CDR3 is 15 amino acids. The germline gives CDR1 LGHNA, CDR2 YNFKEQ. Germline trimming cut 0 bases from V and 2 bases from J; bases unmatched to any gene: 2. Data came from immunoSEQ multiplex PCR; TCRdb stores just in-frame clones and leaves some out. The table has about 100,000 clones, roughly nine tenths seen once. The sequencing here drew on peripheral blood, taken on day 0 of AZD1222 vaccination. This clonotype was obtained from an adult in good health. This chain links TRBV4-2 with TRBJ1-1; TRBD1 matches at 8 bases. CDR3 protein: CASSQEDRENTEAFF. The CDR3 region has the DNA TGTGCCAGCAGCCAAGAGGACAGGGAAAACACTGAAGCTTTCTTT.